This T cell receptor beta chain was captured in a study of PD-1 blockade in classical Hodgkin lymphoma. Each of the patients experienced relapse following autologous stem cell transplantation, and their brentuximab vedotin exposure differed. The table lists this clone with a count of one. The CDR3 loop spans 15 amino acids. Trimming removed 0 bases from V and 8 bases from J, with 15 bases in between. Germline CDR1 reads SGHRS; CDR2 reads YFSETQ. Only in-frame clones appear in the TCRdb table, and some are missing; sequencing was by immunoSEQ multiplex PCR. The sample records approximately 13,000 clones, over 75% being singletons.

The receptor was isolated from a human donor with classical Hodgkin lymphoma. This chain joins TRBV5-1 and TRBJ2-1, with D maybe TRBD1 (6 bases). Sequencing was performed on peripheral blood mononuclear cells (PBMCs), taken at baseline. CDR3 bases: TGCGCCAGCAGCTTGGACCTTGGGGGCATTGATGAGCAGTTCTTC. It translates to CASSLDLGGIDEQFF. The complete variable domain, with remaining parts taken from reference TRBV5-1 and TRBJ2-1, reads KAGVTQTPRYLIKTRGQQVTLSCSPISGHRSVSWYQQTPGQGLQFLFEYFSETQRNKGNFPGRFSGRQFSNSRSEMNVSTLELGDSALYLCASSLDLGGIDEQFFGPGTRLTVL.